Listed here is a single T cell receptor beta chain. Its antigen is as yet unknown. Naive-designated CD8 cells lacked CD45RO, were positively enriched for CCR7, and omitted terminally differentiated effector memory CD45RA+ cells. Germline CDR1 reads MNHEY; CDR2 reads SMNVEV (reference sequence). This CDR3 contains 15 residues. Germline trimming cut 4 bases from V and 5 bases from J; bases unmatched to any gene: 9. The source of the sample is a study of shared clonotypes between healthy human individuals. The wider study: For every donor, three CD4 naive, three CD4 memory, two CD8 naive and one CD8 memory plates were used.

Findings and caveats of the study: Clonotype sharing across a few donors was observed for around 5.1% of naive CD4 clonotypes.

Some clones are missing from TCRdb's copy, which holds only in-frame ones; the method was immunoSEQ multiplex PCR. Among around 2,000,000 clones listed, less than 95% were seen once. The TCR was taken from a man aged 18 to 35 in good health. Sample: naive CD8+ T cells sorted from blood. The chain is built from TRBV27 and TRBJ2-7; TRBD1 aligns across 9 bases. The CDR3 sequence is CASSSPGQGRHEQYF. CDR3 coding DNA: TGTGCCAGCAGTTCCCCGGGACAGGGTCGCCACGAGCAGTACTTC.